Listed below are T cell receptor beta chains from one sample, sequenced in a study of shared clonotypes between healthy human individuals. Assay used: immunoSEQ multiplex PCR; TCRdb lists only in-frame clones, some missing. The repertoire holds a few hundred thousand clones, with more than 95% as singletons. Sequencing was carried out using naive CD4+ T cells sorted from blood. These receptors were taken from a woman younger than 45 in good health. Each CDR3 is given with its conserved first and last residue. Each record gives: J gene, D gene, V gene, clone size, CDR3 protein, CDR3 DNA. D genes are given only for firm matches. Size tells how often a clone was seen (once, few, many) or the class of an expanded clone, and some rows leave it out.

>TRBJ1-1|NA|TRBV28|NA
CASSFTTFLGTLTEAFF
TGTGCCAGCAGTTTCACCACCTTTTTAGGGACTTTAACTGAAGCTTTCTTT
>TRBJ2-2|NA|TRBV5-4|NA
CASSFGGGTGELFF
TGTGCCAGCAGCTTCGGGGGTGGCACCGGGGAGCTGTTTTTT
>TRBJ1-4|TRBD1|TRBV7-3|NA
CASSIPSPGQGPATNEKLFF
TGTGCCAGCAGCATACCCTCGCCGGGACAGGGGCCTGCAACTAATGAAAAACTGTTTTTT
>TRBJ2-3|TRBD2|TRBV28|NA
CASSSPGTSVSDTQYF
TGTGCCAGCAGTTCCCCCGGGACTAGTGTTTCAGATACGCAGTATTTT
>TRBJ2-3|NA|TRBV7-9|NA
CASSLGPGAGADTQYF
TGTGCCAGCAGCTTAGGGCCGGGAGCTGGCGCAGATACGCAGTATTTT
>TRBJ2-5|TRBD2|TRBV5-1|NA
CASSLVLAGGETQYF
TGCGCCAGCAGCTTGGTCCTAGCGGGTGGGGAGACCCAGTACTTC
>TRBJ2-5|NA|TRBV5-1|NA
CASSLTGDQETQYF
TGCGCCAGCAGCTTGACGGGTGACCAAGAGACCCAGTACTTC
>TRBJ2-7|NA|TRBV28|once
CASSPSGTPPYEQYF
TGTGCCAGCAGTCCGTCCGGGACTCCCCCCTACGAGCAGTACTTC
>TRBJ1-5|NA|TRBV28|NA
CASSAGTAVGPPQHF
TGTGCCAGCAGTGCCGGGACCGCGGTAGGCCCGCCCCAGCATTTT
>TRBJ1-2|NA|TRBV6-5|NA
CASSRRDGRYGYTF
TGTGCCAGCAGCCGGAGAGACGGACGGTATGGCTACACCTTC
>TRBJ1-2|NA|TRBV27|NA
CASTRDNPPEDGYTF
TGTGCCAGCACCAGGGACAATCCCCCTGAAGATGGCTACACCTTC
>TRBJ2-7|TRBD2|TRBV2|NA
CASIPTSGRFEQYF
TGTGCCAGCATCCCGACTAGCGGGAGATTCGAGCAGTACTTC
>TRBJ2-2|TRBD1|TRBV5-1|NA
CASSGFGTGVTGELFF
TGCGCCAGCAGCGGCTTTGGGACAGGGGTCACCGGGGAGCTGTTTTTT
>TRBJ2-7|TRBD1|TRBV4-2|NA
CASSQGQGYSEQYF
TGTGCCAGCAGCCAAGGACAGGGGTATAGCGAGCAGTACTTC
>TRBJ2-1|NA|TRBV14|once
CASSQRLPDNEQFF
TGTGCCAGCAGCCAAAGGCTACCAGACAATGAGCAGTTCTTC
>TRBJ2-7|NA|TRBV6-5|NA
CASSQSIEFHEQYF
TGTGCCAGCAGCCAATCCATCGAGTTCCACGAGCAGTACTTC
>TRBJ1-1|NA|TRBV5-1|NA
CASSLAEGLNTEAFF
TGCGCCAGCAGCTTGGCCGAGGGATTGAACACTGAAGCTTTCTTT
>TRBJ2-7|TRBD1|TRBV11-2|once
CASSSTQDRATYF
TGTGCCAGCAGCTCTACCCAAGACAGGGCGACATACTTC
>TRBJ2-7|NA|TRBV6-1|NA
CASSDPGLNGIGQYF
TGTGCCAGCAGCGACCCGGGACTCAATGGGATTGGGCAGTACTTC
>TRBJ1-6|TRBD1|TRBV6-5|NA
CASSWDRPLNSPLHF
TGTGCCAGCAGTTGGGACAGGCCACTGAATTCACCCCTCCACTTT
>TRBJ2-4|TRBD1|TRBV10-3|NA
CAISGQGRMDIQYF
TGTGCCATCAGTGGACAGGGAAGAATGGACATTCAGTACTTC
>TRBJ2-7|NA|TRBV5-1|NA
CASSSGPLGASEQYF
TGCGCCAGCAGCTCCGGGCCCTTGGGTGCGAGCGAGCAGTACTTC
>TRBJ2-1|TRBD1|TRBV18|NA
CASSSGTVDNEQFF
TGTGCCAGCTCATCCGGGACAGTTGATAATGAGCAGTTCTTC
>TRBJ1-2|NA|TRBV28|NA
CASSPLQAWKGYTF
TGTGCCAGCAGTCCTCTGCAGGCCTGGAAAGGCTACACCTTC
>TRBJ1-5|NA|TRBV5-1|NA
CASSLGGPNQPQHF
TGCGCCAGCAGCCTTGGCGGTCCTAATCAGCCCCAGCATTTT
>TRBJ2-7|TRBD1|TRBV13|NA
CASSVKQGSEQYF
TGTGCCAGCAGCGTGAAACAGGGGTCCGAGCAGTACTTC
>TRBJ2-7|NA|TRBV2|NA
CASRPGLVSSYEQYF
TGTGCCAGCAGACCGGGACTCGTCAGCTCCTACGAGCAGTACTTC
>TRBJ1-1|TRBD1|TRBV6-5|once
CASRGTGDTEAFF
TGTGCCAGCAGGGGGACAGGGGACACTGAAGCTTTCTTT
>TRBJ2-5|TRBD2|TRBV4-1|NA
CASSRTGLDSLETQYF
TGCGCCAGCAGCCGAACGGGACTAGACTCGTTGGAGACCCAGTACTTC
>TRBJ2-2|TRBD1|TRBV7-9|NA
CASSDTRTGTGELFF
TGTGCCAGCAGCGACACCAGGACAGGGACCGGGGAGCTGTTTTTT
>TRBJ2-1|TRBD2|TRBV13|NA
CASSPGLAYNEQFF
TGTGCCAGCAGCCCCGGACTAGCGTACAATGAGCAGTTCTTC
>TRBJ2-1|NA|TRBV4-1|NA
CASSQTGLGLGQFF
TGCGCCAGCAGCCAAACAGGGTTGGGTCTAGGTCAGTTCTTC
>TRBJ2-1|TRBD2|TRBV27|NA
CASRSFPISGKSSYNEQFF
TGTGCCAGCAGATCCTTCCCAATTAGCGGGAAAAGCTCCTACAATGAGCAGTTCTTC
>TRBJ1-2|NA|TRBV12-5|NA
CASGLNRLNYGYTF
TGTGCTAGTGGTTTGAATCGGTTGAACTATGGCTACACCTTC
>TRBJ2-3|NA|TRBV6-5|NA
CASSYSRLFQDTQYF
TGTGCCAGCAGTTACTCGCGACTCTTCCAAGATACGCAGTATTTT
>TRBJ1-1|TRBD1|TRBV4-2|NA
CASSQRGLNTEAFF
TGTGCCAGCAGCCAAAGGGGGCTGAACACTGAAGCTTTCTTT
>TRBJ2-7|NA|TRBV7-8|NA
CASSLLRSITYEQYF
TGTGCCAGCAGCTTACTCAGGAGTATCACCTACGAGCAGTACTTC
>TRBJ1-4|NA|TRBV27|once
CASSPPRGGGEKLFF
TGTGCCAGCAGCCCACCCCGTGGGGGAGGAGAAAAACTGTTTTTT
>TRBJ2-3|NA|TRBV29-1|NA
CSGGGWGTDTQYF
TGCAGCGGTGGAGGGTGGGGCACAGATACGCAGTATTTT
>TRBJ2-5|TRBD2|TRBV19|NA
CASSAAGGGETQYF
TGTGCCAGTAGTGCAGCGGGAGGAGGGGAGACCCAGTACTTC
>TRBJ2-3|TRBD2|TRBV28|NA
CASSPGTSGTHTQYF
TGTGCCAGCAGTCCTGGGACTAGCGGGACTCATACGCAGTATTTT
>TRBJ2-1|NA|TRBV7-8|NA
CASTRVPVDEQFF
TGTGCCAGCACCAGGGTCCCTGTGGATGAGCAGTTCTTC
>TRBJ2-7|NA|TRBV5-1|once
CASSLAPFTDYEQYF
TGCGCCAGCAGCTTGGCGCCTTTTACCGACTACGAGCAGTACTTC
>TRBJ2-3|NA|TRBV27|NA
CASSLTRMDTQYF
TGTGCCAGCAGTTTAACTCGGATGGATACGCAGTATTTT
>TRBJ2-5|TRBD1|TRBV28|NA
CASRQTGTETQYF
TGTGCCAGCAGACAGACAGGGACAGAGACCCAGTACTTC